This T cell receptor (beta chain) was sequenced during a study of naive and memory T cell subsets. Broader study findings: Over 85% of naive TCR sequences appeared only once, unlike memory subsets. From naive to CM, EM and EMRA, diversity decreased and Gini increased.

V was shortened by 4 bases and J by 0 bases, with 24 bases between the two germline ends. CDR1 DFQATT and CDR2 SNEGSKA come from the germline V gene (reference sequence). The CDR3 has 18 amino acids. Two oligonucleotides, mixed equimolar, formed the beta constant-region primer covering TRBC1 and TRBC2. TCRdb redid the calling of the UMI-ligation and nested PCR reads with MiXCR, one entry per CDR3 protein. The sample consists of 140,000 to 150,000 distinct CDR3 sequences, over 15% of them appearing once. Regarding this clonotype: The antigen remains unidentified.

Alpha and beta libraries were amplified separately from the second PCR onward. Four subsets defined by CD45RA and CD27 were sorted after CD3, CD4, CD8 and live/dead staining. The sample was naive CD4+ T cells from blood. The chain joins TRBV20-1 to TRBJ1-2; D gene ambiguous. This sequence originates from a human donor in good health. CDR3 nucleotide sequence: TGCAGTGCTATACCTCCCGGGGTTCGAGGCTCAGCTAACTATGGCTACACCTTC. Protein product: CSAIPPGVRGSANYGYTF.